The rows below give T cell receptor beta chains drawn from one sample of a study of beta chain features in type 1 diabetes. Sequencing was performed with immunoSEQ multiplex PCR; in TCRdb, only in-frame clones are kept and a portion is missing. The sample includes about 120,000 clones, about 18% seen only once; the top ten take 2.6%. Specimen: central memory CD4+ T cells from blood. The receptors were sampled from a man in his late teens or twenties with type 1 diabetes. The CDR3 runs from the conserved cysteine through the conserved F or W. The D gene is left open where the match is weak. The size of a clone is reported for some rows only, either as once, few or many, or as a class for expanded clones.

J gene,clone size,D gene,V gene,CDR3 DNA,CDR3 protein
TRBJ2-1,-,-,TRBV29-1,TGCAGCGTTGCAGTCAGGGTCCTACACAATGAGCAGTTCTTC,CSVAVRVLHNEQFF
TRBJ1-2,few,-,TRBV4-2,TGTGCCAGCAGCCAAGTCGCTGGGTATGGCTACACCTTC,CASSQVAGYGYTF
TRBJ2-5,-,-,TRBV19,TGTGCCAGTAGTATGGGAACGCCGGGAGAGACCCAGTACTTC,CASSMGTPGETQYF
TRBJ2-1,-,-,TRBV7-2,TGTGCCAGCAGCTTAGGACGGTCGGGGGAGCAGTTCTTC,CASSLGRSGEQFF
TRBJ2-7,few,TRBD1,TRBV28,TGTGCCAGCAGTTTTCGACAGGGGGCGAGCTACGAGCAGTACTTC,CASSFRQGASYEQYF
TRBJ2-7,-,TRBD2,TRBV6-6,TGTGCCAGCAGCCCACCTCCAGCGGGGTATTCCTACGAGCAGTACTTC,CASSPPPAGYSYEQYF
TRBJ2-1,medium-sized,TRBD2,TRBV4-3,TGCGCCAGCAGCCAGCCGAGCGGGGGAATCAATGAGCAGTTCTTC,CASSQPSGGINEQFF
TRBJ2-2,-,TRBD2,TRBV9,TGTGCCAGCAGCGTAGATGTAGCGGGAGGTCTCACCGGGGAACTGTTTTTT,CASSVDVAGGLTGELFF
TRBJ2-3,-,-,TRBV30,TGTGCCTGGAGTGTACTTACGGATACGCAGTATTTT,CAWSVLTDTQYF
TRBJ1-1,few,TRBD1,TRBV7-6,TGTGCCAGCAGCCCCGGACAGGGGCACACTGAAGCTTTCTTT,CASSPGQGHTEAFF
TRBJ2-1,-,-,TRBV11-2,TGTGCCAGCAGCTTAGGGGCCAGCTCCTACAATGAGCAGTTCTTC,CASSLGASSYNEQFF
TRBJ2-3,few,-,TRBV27,TGTGCCAGCACCTCCCTGGTGGGTAAGGTGGATACGCAGTATTTT,CASTSLVGKVDTQYF
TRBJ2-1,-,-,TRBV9,TGTGCCTCTCGCGCCTTGAGCTCCTACAATGAGCAGTTCTTC,CASRALSSYNEQFF
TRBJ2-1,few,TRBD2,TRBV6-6,TGTGCCAGCAGTCCCAGCGGGGGACTCTACAATGAGCAGTTCTTC,CASSPSGGLYNEQFF
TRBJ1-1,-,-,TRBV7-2,TGTGCCAGCAGCCAAGCGTCGGTTGTTGAAGCTTTCTTT,CASSQASVVEAFF
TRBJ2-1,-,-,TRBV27,TGTGCCAGCAGTTCGACGTGGGACAATGAGCAGTTCTTC,CASSSTWDNEQFF
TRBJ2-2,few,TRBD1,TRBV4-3,TGCGCCAGCAGCCAGGGGTTGGGACAGGAGAACACCGGGGAGCTGTTTTTT,CASSQGLGQENTGELFF
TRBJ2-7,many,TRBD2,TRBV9,TGTGCCAGCAGCGGGACTAGTTCCTACGAGCAGTACTTC,CASSGTSSYEQYF
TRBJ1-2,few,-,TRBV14,TGTGCCAGCAGCCAAGGAGGAAACGCCAACTATGGCTACACCTTC,CASSQGGNANYGYTF
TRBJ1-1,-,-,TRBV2,TGTGCCAGCAGTCTTACAGGAGGAGTCACTGAAGCTTTCTTT,CASSLTGGVTEAFF
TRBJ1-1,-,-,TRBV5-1,TGCGCCAGCAGAGGGTTGGCTGAAGCTTTCTTT,CASRGLAEAFF
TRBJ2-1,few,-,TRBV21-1,TGTGCCAGCAGCAAAGACGACAGGCTAAGATCATATGAGCAGTTCTTC,CASSKDDRLRSYEQFF
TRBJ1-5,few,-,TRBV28,TGTGCCAGCAGTTTAGATCAGCCCCAGCATTTT,CASSLDQPQHF
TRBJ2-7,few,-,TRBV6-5,TGTGCCAGCAGCCCAGGAGGGCAGACCTACGAGCAGTACTTC,CASSPGGQTYEQYF
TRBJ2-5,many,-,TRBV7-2,TGTGCCAGCAGCTTAGAGTCACACAGTTTAAGAGAGACCCAGTACTTC,CASSLESHSLRETQYF
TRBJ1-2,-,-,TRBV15,TGTGCCACCAGCAGAGCCTGGGGGGCAAACTATGGCTACACCTTC,CATSRAWGANYGYTF
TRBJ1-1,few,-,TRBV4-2,TGTGCCAGCAGCCAAGATAGGCAGGCGGGCACTGAAGCTTTCTTT,CASSQDRQAGTEAFF
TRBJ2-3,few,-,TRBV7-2,TGTGCCAGCAGCTTAATGTGGTCAGATACGCAGTATTTT,CASSLMWSDTQYF
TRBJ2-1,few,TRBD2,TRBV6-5,TGTGCCAGCAGTTACGGCGGGGGGCGCCACAATGAGCAGTTCTTC,CASSYGGGRHNEQFF
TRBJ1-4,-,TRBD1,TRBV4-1,TGCGCCAGCAGCCTTTCCCGGACAGGGTCGGAGGAAAAACTGTTTTTT,CASSLSRTGSEEKLFF
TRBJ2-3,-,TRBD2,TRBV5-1,TGCGCCAGCAGCCCGGACGGGAGGGCTAGCACAGATACGCAGTATTTT,CASSPDGRASTDTQYF
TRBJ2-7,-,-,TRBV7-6,TGTGCCAGCAGCTTAGGCTCCTACGAGCAGTACTTC,CASSLGSYEQYF
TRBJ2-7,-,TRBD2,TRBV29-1,TGCAGCGTTGAAGTCGGGGGGTCCGCGTACGAGCAGTACTTC,CSVEVGGSAYEQYF
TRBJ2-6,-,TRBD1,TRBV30,TGTGCCTGGAGGCGGACAGGGGATCTTGAGGTCCTGACTTTC,CAWRRTGDLEVLTF
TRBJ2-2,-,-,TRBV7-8,TGTGCCAGCAGCTTTGCCCGGGGTAAAGGGAACACCGGGGAGCTGTTTTTT,CASSFARGKGNTGELFF
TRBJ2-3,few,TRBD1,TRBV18,TGTGCCAGCTCCCTACAGGGGAGCACAGATACGCAGTATTTT,CASSLQGSTDTQYF
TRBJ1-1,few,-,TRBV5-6,TGTGCCAGCAGCTTGTACGGTGAAGCTTTCTTT,CASSLYGEAFF
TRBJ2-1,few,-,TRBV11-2,TGTGCCAGCAGAACAACTGGCCGGGAACCGCAGTTCTTC,CASRTTGREPQFF